This TCR beta chain came from a study of cytomegalovirus exposure and HLA in healthy donors. Study background: As an earlier analysis found, about 200 million T cells yielded approximately 110 million unique TCR beta sequences. Regarding the study as a whole: A later analysis, which compared TCR beta chains of equal frequency, found the HLA-associated ones more clonally expanded. Further analysis was carried out later, and it showed several of the most significant clusters appearing linked to common viral pathogens.

As for this clone: Its antigen is unidentified.

Amplification used 60 Vbeta primers and 13 Jbeta primers. Measured with immunoSEQ multiplex PCR; TCRdb has only the in-frame clones, and not every one. The sample yields over 80,000 clones, about four fifths seen once. Each donor's status was that of a healthy bone marrow donor. The CDR3 is 19 amino acids. Trimming cost V 5 bases and J 1 base; bases outside gene matches: 13. Germline V lookup: CDR1 LNHDA, CDR2 SQIVND (reference sequence). This receptor was taken from a woman in her 70s in good health and CMV-seropositive. The sample consisted of PBMCs. This chain joins TRBV19 and TRBJ2-2; 10 nucleotides align to TRBD1. The CDR3 DNA is TGTGCCAGTAGTGATGGGACAGGGGCACGAGCCAGGAACACCGGGGAGCTGTTTTTT. It specifies CASSDGTGARARNTGELFF.